The source of this T cell receptor beta chain is a study of identical twins. Study outcomes and limitations: In zero-insertion analyses, partial confounding could arise from invariant MAIT and iNKT cells. Twin sharing of out-of-frame TCR alpha was underestimated by models in monozygotic pairs.

A template switching step contributed a universal primer site, while unique molecular identifiers were present in the cDNA. Each CDR3 protein gets one entry after TCRdb re-called the 5' RACE reads with MiXCR. Here the sample spans 450,000 to 500,000 distinct CDR3 sequences, 14% being singletons. V dropped 4 bases and J dropped 3; count of bases not matched to a gene: 9. Germline V lookup: CDR1 SGHAT, CDR2 FQNNGV. This CDR3 spans 17 amino acids. Notes on this clonotype: The antigen is undetermined.

These data were likewise used in another study, on yellow fever vaccine responses in identical twins.

The sequencing input was CD4+ T cells sorted from blood. The chain employs TRBV11-2 and TRBJ2-1, with TRBD2 matching over 10 bases. This receptor was identified in a woman under 30 in good health. The CDR3 bases are TGTGCCAGCAGCTCACGAATAGCGGGAGGACGCTACAATGAGCAGTTCTTC. It yields the protein CASSSRIAGGRYNEQFF.